This T cell receptor beta chain originates from a study of cytomegalovirus exposure and HLA in healthy donors. Study-wide results and limits: Later genetic work tied a missense DCLRE1C variant to beta-chain V and J trimming.

In the PCR, 60 Vbeta and 13 Jbeta primers were used. The data were produced by immunoSEQ multiplex PCR, yet TCRdb's version contains in-frame clones alone and is incomplete. The sample lists approximately 170,000 clones; 60% to 85% were seen once. The germline gives CDR1 SGHAT, CDR2 FQDESV (reference sequence). After removal of 5 bases from V and 6 bases from J, the junction contained 7 bases not matched to a gene. This CDR3 is built from 15 residues. A word on this clone: The target antigen is unknown.

The chain couples TRBV11-1 to TRBJ2-1; 10 nucleotides match TRBD2. Sequenced sample: PBMCs. The sequence came from a woman aged 40-49 years in good health and CMV-seropositive. The DNA for the CDR3 is TGTGCCAGCAGCCCTATAGCGGGGGGCCTCAATGAGCAGTTCTTC. Protein: CASSPIAGGLNEQFF.